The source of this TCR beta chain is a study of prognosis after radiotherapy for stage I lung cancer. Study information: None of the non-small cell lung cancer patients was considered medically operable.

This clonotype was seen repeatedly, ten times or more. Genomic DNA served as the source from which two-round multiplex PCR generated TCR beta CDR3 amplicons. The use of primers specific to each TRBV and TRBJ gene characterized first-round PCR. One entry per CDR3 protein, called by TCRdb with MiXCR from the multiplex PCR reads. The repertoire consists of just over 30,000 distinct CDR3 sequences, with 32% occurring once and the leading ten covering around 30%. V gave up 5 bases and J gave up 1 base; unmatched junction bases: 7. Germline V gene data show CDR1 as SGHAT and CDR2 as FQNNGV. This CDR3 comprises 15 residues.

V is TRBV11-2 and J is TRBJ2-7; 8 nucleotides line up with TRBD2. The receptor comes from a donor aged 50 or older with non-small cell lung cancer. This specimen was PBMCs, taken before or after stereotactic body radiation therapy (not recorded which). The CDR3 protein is CASSAASGSSYEQYF. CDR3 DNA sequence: TGTGCCAGCAGCGCCGCTAGCGGGTCTTCCTACGAGCAGTACTTC.